This is a list of T cell receptor beta chains from one sample in a study of T cells after yellow fever vaccination. A single record per CDR3 protein comes from TCRdb applying MiXCR to the 5' RACE reads. There are about 260,000 distinct CDR3 sequences in the sample; roughly 5% occur only once, and about 3.5% lies in the top ten. The specimen was CD4+ T cells sorted from PBMCs, collected on the day of the yellow fever booster vaccination. These receptors originate from a man aged 18 to 30 who received the YFV17D yellow fever vaccine. The CDR3 runs from the conserved cysteine through the conserved F or W. A D gene is named only where the DNA matches it firmly. The listing skips clone size in some rows; elsewhere it reads once, few, many or a size class.

abundance,len,j_gene,d_gene,v_gene,CDR3aa,CDR3nt
.,15,TRBJ2-1,TRBD1,TRBV7-9,CAVATGFKPVDEQFF,TGTGCCGTTGCGACAGGGTTTAAGCCTGTAGATGAGCAGTTCTTC
few,15,TRBJ1-1,TRBD1,TRBV2,CASSEGGTGRDEAFF,TGTGCCAGCAGTGAAGGGGGGACAGGGCGCGATGAAGCTTTCTTT
.,13,TRBJ1-2,.,TRBV7-2,CASSLAGFYGYTF,TGTGCCAGCAGCTTAGCAGGTTTCTATGGCTACACCTTC
.,14,TRBJ1-2,.,TRBV29-1,CSAGDVGSNYGYTF,TGCAGCGCCGGGGACGTGGGGTCCAACTATGGCTACACCTTC
once,16,TRBJ2-1,TRBD2,TRBV5-1,CASSELSGGSYTEQFF,TGCGCCAGCAGCGAACTAAGCGGGGGGTCCTACACTGAGCAGTTCTTC
.,16,TRBJ2-5,TRBD1,TRBV10-1,CASSEMGRGIGETQYF,TGCGCCAGCAGTGAAATGGGCAGGGGGATTGGAGAGACCCAGTACTTC
.,16,TRBJ2-2,.,TRBV9,CASSVELTSGLGELFF,TGTGCCAGCAGCGTAGAGTTGACTTCTGGGCTCGGGGAGCTGTTTTTT
.,15,TRBJ1-2,.,TRBV25-1,CASSEGFAEIYGYTF,TGTGCCAGCAGTGAAGGTTTCGCGGAAATCTATGGCTACACCTTC
many,14,TRBJ2-5,TRBD1,TRBV20-1,CSAANRGLEETQYF,TGCAGTGCCGCAAACAGGGGGCTAGAAGAGACCCAGTACTTC
.,15,TRBJ2-3,.,TRBV18,CPSSFGQPGTDTQYF,TGTCCCAGCTCCTTCGGACAGCCCGGCACAGATACGCAGTATTTT
many,15,TRBJ1-1,TRBD1,TRBV5-1,CASTMGGTGSTEAFF,TGCGCCAGCACCATGGGGGGGACAGGTAGCACTGAAGCTTTCTTT
.,16,TRBJ2-5,TRBD2,TRBV29-1,CSVEEGLAGGQETQYF,TGCAGCGTTGAAGAGGGACTAGCGGGGGGTCAAGAGACCCAGTACTTC
many,16,TRBJ2-7,TRBD2,TRBV5-1,CASSVAGGPPPYEQYF,TGCGCCAGCAGCGTAGCGGGGGGCCCGCCACCCTACGAGCAGTACTTC
.,15,TRBJ2-5,TRBD2,TRBV5-4,CASSFPGTRVETQYF,TGTGCCAGCAGCTTCCCCGGGACTAGGGTAGAGACCCAGTACTTC
many,12,TRBJ1-1,.,TRBV10-1,CASSESSGGAFF,TGCGCCAGCAGTGAGTCTTCTGGCGGAGCTTTCTTT
few,13,TRBJ2-3,.,TRBV30,CAWSVRRADTQYF,TGTGCCTGGAGTGTGCGCAGGGCAGATACGCAGTATTTT
.,9,TRBJ1-2,.,TRBV20-1,CRGGERGTF,TGCAGGGGAGGGGAGAGGGGCACCTTC
.,13,TRBJ1-1,.,TRBV12-3/TRBV12-4,CASTLQENTEAFF,TGTGCCAGCACCCTCCAGGAAAACACTGAAGCTTTCTTT
few,18,TRBJ2-2,TRBD1,TRBV3-1,CASSPSGTHRGNTGELFF,TGTGCCAGCAGCCCGTCGGGGACCCACAGGGGCAACACCGGGGAGCTGTTTTTT
many,15,TRBJ1-4,TRBD1,TRBV5-1,CASSAQGASGEKLFF,TGCGCCAGCAGCGCGCAGGGGGCGAGTGGTGAAAAACTGTTTTTT
few,15,TRBJ2-5,TRBD2,TRBV20-1,CSAPRTSAYQETQYF,TGCAGTGCTCCCCGGACTAGCGCCTACCAAGAGACCCAGTACTTC
.,17,TRBJ1-5,TRBD1,TRBV6-1,CASSERDRRINNQPQHF,TGTGCCAGCAGTGAAAGGGACAGGAGGATAAACAATCAGCCCCAGCATTTT
.,15,TRBJ1-5,TRBD1,TRBV7-2,CASSLRDSSNQPQHF,TGTGCCAGCAGCTTAAGGGACAGTAGCAATCAGCCCCAGCATTTT
few,14,TRBJ2-3,.,TRBV18,CASSQAPGADTQYF,TGTGCCAGCTCACAGGCGCCGGGGGCAGATACGCAGTATTTT
few,15,TRBJ2-7,.,TRBV20-1,CSAPQPGPPSSEQYF,TGCAGTGCTCCACAGCCGGGACCGCCTTCGAGCGAGCAGTACTTC
many,15,TRBJ2-3,.,TRBV7-2,CASSLGGGRTDTQYF,TGTGCCAGCAGCCTAGGGGGGGGACGCACAGATACGCAGTATTTT
few,13,TRBJ1-1,.,TRBV12-3/TRBV12-4,CASTYNGNTEAFF,TGTGCCAGCACCTACAACGGGAACACTGAAGCTTTCTTT
few,11,TRBJ1-4,.,TRBV20-1,CCADRQEKLFF,TGCTGTGCGGATCGCCAGGAAAAACTGTTTTTT
.,13,TRBJ1-5,.,TRBV15,CATSGRPRQFQHF,TGTGCCACCAGCGGTCGCCCCAGGCAGTTCCAGCATTTT
.,17,TRBJ2-6,.,TRBV6-2/TRBV6-3,CASSYSVRNSGANVLTF,TGTGCCAGCAGTTACTCGGTTCGCAACTCTGGGGCCAACGTCCTGACTTTC
many,15,TRBJ2-4,.,TRBV20-1,CSARETGYTKNIQYF,TGCAGTGCTAGAGAAACAGGGTATACCAAAAACATTCAGTACTTC
many,12,TRBJ2-2,.,TRBV20-1,CSAIDRAGELFF,TGCAGTGCTATTGATCGGGCCGGGGAGCTGTTTTTT
few,18,TRBJ1-6,.,TRBV4-3,CASSQEAAGSSYNSPLHF,TGCGCCAGCAGCCAAGAAGCGGCAGGGAGCTCCTATAATTCACCCCTCCACTTT